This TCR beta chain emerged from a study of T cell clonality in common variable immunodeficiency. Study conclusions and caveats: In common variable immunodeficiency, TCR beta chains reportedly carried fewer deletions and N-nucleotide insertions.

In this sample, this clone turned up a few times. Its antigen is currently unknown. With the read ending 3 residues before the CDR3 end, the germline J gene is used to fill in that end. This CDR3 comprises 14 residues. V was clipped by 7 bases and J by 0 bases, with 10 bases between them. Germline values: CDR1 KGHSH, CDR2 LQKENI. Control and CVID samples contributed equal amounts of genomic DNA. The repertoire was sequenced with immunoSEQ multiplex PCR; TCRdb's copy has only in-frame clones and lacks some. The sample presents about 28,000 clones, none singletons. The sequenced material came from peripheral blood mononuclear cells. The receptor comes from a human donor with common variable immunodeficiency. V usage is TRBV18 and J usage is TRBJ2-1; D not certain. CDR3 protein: CASCGVSSYNEQFF. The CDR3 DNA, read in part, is TGTGCCAGCTGCGGAGTAAGCTCCTACAATGAG.